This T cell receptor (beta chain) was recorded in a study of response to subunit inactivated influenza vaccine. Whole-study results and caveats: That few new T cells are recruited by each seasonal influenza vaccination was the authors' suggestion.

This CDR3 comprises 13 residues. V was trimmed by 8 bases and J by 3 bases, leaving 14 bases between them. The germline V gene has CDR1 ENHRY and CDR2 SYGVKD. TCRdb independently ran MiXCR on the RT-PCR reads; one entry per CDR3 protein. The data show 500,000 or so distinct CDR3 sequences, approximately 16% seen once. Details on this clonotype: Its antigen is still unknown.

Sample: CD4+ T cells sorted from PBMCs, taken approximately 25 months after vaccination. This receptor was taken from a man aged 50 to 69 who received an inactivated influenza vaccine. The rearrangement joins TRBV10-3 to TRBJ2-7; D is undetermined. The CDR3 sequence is CAIGEGSRYEQYF. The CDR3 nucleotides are TGTGCCATCGGGGAAGGGTCCCGCTACGAGCAGTACTTC.